One T cell receptor (beta chain) is described in this entry. The germline gene is not matched at one end of the junction; a read error may be the cause. This CDR3 is also generated by other DNA sequences in the sample. CDR3 size: 13 residues. Per germline, CDR1 SGHKS and CDR2 YYEKEE (reference sequence). In the source study's methods: Reference gene primer amplification gave estimated nucleated cell counts. TCRdb keeps only in-frame clones here, not all; method: immunoSEQ multiplex PCR. The D gene and trimming were derived from the DNA, and the V and J assignments and clone size from that table. This sample carries around 300,000 clones, about 86% of them seen once, and the ten largest clones take 2.1%. These data belong to a study of blood T cell repertoires in COVID-19. Study information: The United States, Italy and Spain provided the acute and convalescent COVID-19 samples. T cells, B-cell-depleted T cells, or PBMCs supplied cDNA or gDNA.

Sequenced material: peripheral blood. V usage is TRBV5-5 and J usage is TRBJ1-2; D unclear. This clonotype was obtained from a woman aged 25 to 39 who had recovered from COVID-19. In DNA form, the CDR3 reads TGTGCTAGCAGCTTGGGTCAGAACTATGGCTACACCTTC. This sequence encodes CASSLGQNYGYTF.